This is a list of T cell receptor beta chains from one sample in a study of lymphopenia after photon versus proton radiotherapy. The protocol was immunoSEQ multiplex PCR, while the TCRdb copy is restricted to in-frame clones and leaves out a portion. In the table there are tens of thousands of clones, 85% to 90% of which are singletons. Sequencing was performed on peripheral blood, taken from a patient treated with proton-based radiotherapy. Every receptor here comes from a man older than 75 with esophageal cancer. The CDR3 runs from the conserved cysteine through the conserved F or W. The order of the fields is clone size, V gene, J gene, D gene, CDR3 protein, CDR3 DNA. D genes are given only for firm matches. The size field is filled for only some rows; it gives once, few, many or a size class.

NA	TRBV18	TRBJ2-7	NA	CASSPAGTVSYEQYF	TGTGCCAGCTCACCCGCAGGGACTGTCTCCTACGAGCAGTACTTC
NA	TRBV6-5	TRBJ2-7	NA	CASSYLMEQYF	TGTGCCAGCAGCTACCTTATGGAGCAGTACTTC
NA	TRBV30	TRBJ2-3	TRBD2	CAWRRLAGGRRTDTQYF	TGTGCCTGGAGGCGACTAGCGGGGGGGCGACGCACAGATACGCAGTATTTT
NA	TRBV6-5	TRBJ2-3	NA	CASSYSPGDTDTQYF	TGTGCCAGCAGTTACTCACCGGGAGACACAGATACGCAGTATTTT
NA	TRBV29-1	TRBJ1-4	TRBD1	CSVSTGGAGDEKLFF	TGCAGCGTGTCAACAGGGGGCGCGGGGGATGAAAAACTGTTTTTT
once	TRBV6-4	TRBJ2-1	NA	CASSLEGRSNEQFF	TGTGCCAGCAGTCTAGAGGGGAGGTCCAATGAGCAGTTCTTC
NA	TRBV5-1	TRBJ2-2	NA	CASSLLGIDTGELFF	TGCGCCAGCAGCTTGCTAGGCATTGACACCGGGGAGCTGTTTTTT
NA	TRBV25-1	TRBJ2-2	TRBD1	CASREHRGTGELFF	TGTGCCAGCAGGGAACACAGGGGCACCGGGGAGCTGTTTTTT
NA	TRBV2	TRBJ2-1	NA	CASSEGQDSIDEQFF	TGTGCCAGCAGTGAAGGGCAGGACAGCATTGATGAGCAGTTCTTC
once	TRBV7-9	TRBJ2-7	NA	CASSPQPASSYEQYF	TGTGCCAGCAGCCCTCAGCCGGCGAGCTCCTACGAGCAGTACTTC
NA	TRBV5-1	TRBJ2-7	TRBD1	CASSPDGTEYYEQYF	TGCGCCAGCAGCCCCGACGGGACAGAGTACTACGAGCAGTACTTC
NA	TRBV15	TRBJ1-4	NA	CATSKVGVRVAEKLFF	TGTGCCACCAGCAAGGTTGGGGTCAGGGTTGCTGAAAAACTGTTTTTT
NA	TRBV7-2	TRBJ2-7	NA	CASGLVGVSYEQYF	TGTGCCAGCGGCTTGGTTGGGGTCTCCTACGAGCAGTACTTC
once	TRBV19	TRBJ2-3	TRBD1	CASSPHRGLGTDTQYF	TGTGCCAGCAGCCCACACAGGGGGCTGGGCACAGATACGCAGTATTTT
NA	TRBV13	TRBJ2-7	TRBD2	CASSLSYASGGIGYEQYF	TGTGCCAGCAGCTTAAGCTATGCTAGCGGGGGGATCGGGTACGAGCAGTACTTC
NA	TRBV9	TRBJ1-1	NA	CASSVASGGGNTEAFF	TGTGCCAGCAGCGTAGCTAGCGGGGGAGGTAACACTGAAGCTTTCTTT
NA	TRBV6-5	TRBJ1-4	NA	CASRGGANEKLFF	TGTGCCAGCAGGGGGGGAGCTAATGAAAAACTGTTTTTT
NA	TRBV6-6	TRBJ2-2	NA	CASNKIQGGELFF	TGTGCCAGCAATAAAATACAGGGTGGGGAGCTGTTTTTT
NA	TRBV29-1	TRBJ1-1	TRBD1	CSVEEVWDRESEAFF	TGCAGCGTTGAAGAAGTGTGGGACAGGGAAAGTGAAGCTTTCTTT
NA	TRBV9	TRBJ2-2	NA	CASQIDGGANTGELFF	TGTGCCAGCCAAATAGACGGGGGTGCGAACACCGGGGAGCTGTTTTTT
NA	TRBV6-4	TRBJ2-6	NA	CASRTVLISGANVLTF	TGTGCCAGCAGGACGGTTTTGATCTCTGGGGCCAACGTCCTGACTTTC
once	TRBV5-1	TRBJ2-5	NA	CASRGDRQETQYF	TGCGCCAGCCGCGGGGACAGACAAGAGACCCAGTACTTC
NA	TRBV5-6	TRBJ1-5	TRBD1	CASSLDRGRRWYQPQHF	TGTGCCAGCAGCTTGGACAGGGGACGTCGGTGGTATCAGCCCCAGCATTTT
NA	TRBV7-9	TRBJ2-1	TRBD1	CASSPGQYNEQFF	TGTGCCAGCAGCCCGGGACAGTACAATGAGCAGTTCTTC
NA	TRBV18	TRBJ2-5	TRBD2	CASSPFSGNQETQYF	TGTGCCAGCTCACCCTTTAGCGGGAACCAAGAGACCCAGTACTTC
once	TRBV25-1	TRBJ1-1	NA	CASSPQGLDEAFF	TGTGCCAGCTCACCCCAGGGGTTAGATGAAGCTTTCTTT
NA	TRBV12-5	TRBJ2-1	NA	CASGLFPLSFYEGEMDEQFF	TGTGCTAGTGGTCTCTTCCCTCTATCTTTCTACGAGGGGGAAATGGATGAGCAGTTCTTC
NA	TRBV12-2	TRBJ2-7	NA	CASRSRDRGHEQYF	TGTGCAAGTCGCTCTCGGGACAGGGGCCACGAGCAGTACTTC
NA	TRBV7-8	TRBJ2-3	NA	CASILSGAADTQYF	TGTGCCAGCATCCTCTCAGGGGCCGCAGATACGCAGTATTTT
once	TRBV9	TRBJ2-7	TRBD2	CASSVGNSGRNEQYF	TGTGCCAGCAGCGTAGGGAATAGCGGGAGGAACGAGCAGTACTTC
NA	TRBV5-6	TRBJ2-7	TRBD1	CASSSKRTGGYEQYF	TGTGCCAGCAGCTCTAAGAGGACAGGGGGCTACGAGCAGTACTTC
NA	TRBV19	TRBJ1-1	NA	CASMGFRLSDMNTEAFF	TGTGCCAGTATGGGGTTCAGGCTTTCTGATATGAACACTGAAGCTTTCTTT
NA	TRBV5-1	TRBJ2-4	NA	CASSLQAGSENIQYF	TGCGCCAGCAGCTTGCAGGCGGGCAGCGAAAACATTCAGTACTTC
NA	TRBV4-3	TRBJ1-2	NA	CASSQDLGRRIYGYTF	TGCGCCAGCAGCCAAGATCTCGGACGGAGGATATATGGCTACACCTTC
NA	TRBV30	TRBJ2-2	NA	CAWSAGGSTGELFF	TGTGCCTGGAGTGCCGGGGGTAGCACCGGGGAGCTGTTTTTT
NA	TRBV4-1	TRBJ2-1	NA	CASSSRTPVGNEQFF	TGCGCCAGCAGCTCCCGGACACCCGTCGGCAATGAGCAGTTCTTC
NA	TRBV4-2	TRBJ1-6	NA	CASSQGTRVYSPLHF	TGTGCCAGCAGCCAAGGGACACGGGTGTACTCACCCCTCCACTTT
NA	TRBV7-7	TRBJ2-7	NA	CASNQLWPVLEISYEQYF	TGTGCTAGCAACCAACTTTGGCCGGTGCTAGAGATCTCCTACGAGCAGTACTTC
NA	TRBV28	TRBJ2-7	NA	CASINRGQGHYEQYF	TGTGCCAGCATCAACCGGGGGCAGGGACACTACGAGCAGTACTTC
few	TRBV5-6	TRBJ2-6	NA	CASSLGRSGANVLTF	TGTGCCAGCAGCTTGGGGCGATCCGGGGCCAACGTCCTGACTTTC
NA	TRBV5-1	TRBJ1-3	NA	CASSLATTTVSGNTIYF	TGCGCCAGCAGCTTGGCAACAACGACAGTCTCTGGAAACACCATATATTTT
NA	TRBV28	TRBJ2-7	NA	CASTSGGAPYEQYF	TGTGCCAGCACGTCAGGTGGGGCCCCCTACGAGCAGTACTTC
once	TRBV14	TRBJ1-1	NA	CASRPLRRRGRAVRAFF	TGTGCCAGCAGACCACTTAGGCGTCGGGGCCGAGCGGTTAGGGCTTTCTTT
NA	TRBV7-3	TRBJ1-1	NA	CASRPGEGTEAFF	TGTGCCAGCAGGCCGGGTGAGGGCACTGAAGCTTTCTTT